The source of this TCR beta chain is a study of T cells in Graves' hyperthyroidism and ophthalmopathy (dated by TCRdb to between 2018 and 2021). With respect to the entire study: Peripheral blood was collected at initial diagnosis, before any treatment. To identify distinguishing TCR V-J signatures, a discovery cohort of around 98 patients was used, comprising roughly 45 with Graves' ophthalmopathy and approximately 57 with stable Graves' hyperthyroidism. An independent validation cohort of 18 to 20 hyperthyroidism patients and about 16 patients who later progressed to ophthalmopathy tested prospective prediction of ophthalmopathy. The approximately 98 discovery patients were randomly divided into training and test sets at a 7:3 ratio. In more than 5 Graves' hyperthyroidism patients, the study also compared T-cell repertoires from thyroid tissue with T-cell repertoires from blood. After blood sampling, hyperthyroidism patients were treated with methimazole at a starting dose of 30 mg daily, and ophthalmopathy patients were treated with high-dose intravenous methylprednisolone. TCR Vbeta CDR3 sequencing of some 140 peripheral blood samples (roughly 41 ophthalmopathy, over 70 hyperthyroidism and some 17 progressor patients) is reported in the paper. Study-wide conclusions, independent of this receptor: In cross-validation, a model built on a 13 V-J signature told ophthalmopathy apart from stable hyperthyroidism with over 85% sensitivity and roughly 82% specificity, and in testing the same model reached 80%/75%. No statistical method was used to fix the sample size in advance, and group allocation was not hidden from the investigators. In validation, progression to ophthalmopathy was predicted by the model with 55% to 71% sensitivity and around 75% specificity, a median of around 6.5 months before onset. Most expanded thyroid clonotypes (frequency above 0.001) were also found in blood, which suggests that blood repertoires may mirror thyroid immune responses.

The TCR beta CDR3 regions were amplified from the RNA transcripts. A first-round RT-PCR of the TCR CDR3 used the HTBI primer set with the Qiagen OneStep RT-PCR kit. Libraries were constructed in a second round of multiplex PCR, after which size selection and purification were carried out. Paired-end sequencing of the libraries was performed with 100 bp reads on an Illumina HiSeq2000. As for the authors' bioinformatics: SOAPnuke was used to process the raw data, throwing out any read that contained adapters or uncalled bases, had a mean Phred below 15, or lacked an exact constant-primer or identifier match. High-quality paired reads were merged with COPE v1.2.5, and unique nucleotide sequences were defined as clonotypes. Clonotypes were aligned to IMGT TRBV, TRBD and TRBJ reference segments using MiTCR v1.1. The analysis included only V-J combinations with a frequency above 0.0001, which together covered 98% to 99.2% of the repertoires. A TCS score was defined as the ratio between F50 (clonal expansion) and ExV (chaos), using BLOSUM62-based TCRdist between CDR3 peptides within each V-J. Welch's t-statistics and random forest reduced 500 to 550 V-J features to some 14, which were used in a naive Bayes classifier (R e1071). TCRdb reprocessed the public reads (quality trimming at Q25 with fastp, clone calling with MiXCR) and kept in-frame beta chains. CDR3 protein duplicates are merged, each entry listing the most common genes and DNA. The V and J calls shown here were made by TCRdb, not taken from the authors' results. Within this sample are around 520,000 distinct CDR3 sequences, with over 13% of them counted one time only. The leading ten clones occupy less than 20% of the sample.

Cut back by 7 bases and 7 bases, the V and J ends lie 21 bases apart. CDR1 and CDR2 were assigned from the germline V gene as SNHLY and FYNNEI. The CDR3 numbers 15 residues from cysteine through phenylalanine. The DNA shown is the 45-base CDR3, in frame from base 1. With respect to this clonotype: The specificity of this receptor is unknown. Just one base apart from a much larger clone, this may be a read error.

Stable Graves' hyperthyroidism was defined as no progression to ophthalmopathy during 18 months of follow-up. The hyperthyroidism patients were between 18 and 65 years old and newly diagnosed, with a disease duration of less than 2 months. Exclusion was applied to patients with uncontrolled infections, other autoimmune diseases, pregnancy or lactation. Diagnoses were established on the basis of clinical symptoms, serum thyroxine and TRAb, thyroid ultrasound, and orbital computed tomography. PBMCs were isolated from about 10 ml of fresh peripheral blood by Ficoll-Paque density gradient centrifugation. Total RNA was extracted with Trizol reagent, and quality was checked on an Agilent 2100 Bioanalyzer.

This sequence originates from a woman under 30 with Graves' hyperthyroidism. Material for sequencing was blood. The V and J segments used are TRBV2 and TRBJ2-3; TRBD2 is possibly the D segment (6 matching bases). The CDR3: CASNRDVLGLNTQYF. The DNA reads as follows: TGTGCCAGCAACCGGGACGTGTTGGGACTGAATACGCAGTATTTT.